These 12 T cell receptor beta chains originate from one sample sequenced in a study of blood T cells in healthy people across ages. A sample-barcoded 5' primer and a J-beta primer mix were used in a second PCR of roughly 6 to 11 cycles. One entry per CDR3 protein, called by TCRdb with MiXCR from the 5' RACE reads. This sample has about 780,000 distinct CDR3 sequences, with roughly 46% found just once. Input material: blood. These receptors originate from a man older than 75 in good health.

This clonotype showed up many times. The chain couples TRBV12-3 or TRBV12-4 to TRBJ1-5; weak D call: TRBD1 (5 bases). The CDR3 covers 15 residues. The V and J ends lost 6 bases and 2 bases respectively, with 14 bases between them. CDR3 sequence reads: CASSSLRAGNQPQHF. The CDR3 DNA reads TGTGCCAGCAGCTCCCTCAGGGCTGGCAATCAGCCCCAGCATTTT.

This clonotype was detected a few times. The genes are TRBV29-1 and TRBJ1-2, with 9 bases fitting TRBD1. V was clipped by 4 bases and J by 1 base; unmatched bases: 10. The CDR3 covers 16 residues. Germline CDR1 is SQVTM and CDR2 is ANQGSEA. CDR3 loop: CSVGGQGGTFNYGYTF. The CDR3 bases are TGCAGCGTTGGGGGACAGGGAGGAACTTTTAACTATGGCTACACCTTC. The whole variable domain, filled in from reference TRBV29-1 and TRBJ1-2, reads SAVISQKPSRDICQRGTSLTIQCQVDSQVTMMFWYRQQPGQSLTLIATANQGSEATYESGFVIDKFPISRPNLTFSTLTVSNMSPEDSSIYLCSVGGQGGTFNYGYTFGSGTRLTVV.

J is TRBJ2-5 and V is TRBV20-1, with 7 bases fitting TRBD2. The V segment lost 1 base and the J segment 10 bases; nucleotides outside the gene matches: 9. This CDR3 spans 13 amino acids. Germline values: CDR1 DFQATT, CDR2 SNEGSKA (reference sequence). CDR3 protein: CSARVPIGRHQYF. CDR3 bases: TGCAGTGCTAGAGTCCCTATCGGGAGGCACCAGTACTTC.

This clonotype was picked up a small number of times. This chain uses TRBV29-1 with TRBJ2-1; TRBD2 aligns across 11 bases. Germline CDR1 SQVTM, CDR2 ANQGSEA. The CDR3 is 14 residues long. V trimming: 6 bases; J trimming: 7 bases; junction bases outside the gene matches: 8. The CDR3 here is CSVTVAGGLNEQFF. As DNA, the CDR3 is TGCAGCGTGACTGTAGCGGGAGGGCTGAATGAGCAGTTCTTC.

The rearrangement links TRBV20-1 to TRBJ2-1, with 13 bases lining up with TRBD2. V was pared by 3 bases and J by 12 bases, with 8 bases of the junction left unmatched. Looked up from germline, CDR1 is DFQATT and CDR2 is SNEGSKA (reference sequence). CDR3 size: 14 residues. In nucleotides, the CDR3 is TGCAGTGCTAGCGGGACTAGCGGGACCCTGGGGCAGTTCTTC. Its protein is CSASGTSGTLGQFF.

This chain joins TRBV5-1 and TRBJ2-1, with no clear D. Per germline, CDR1 SGHRS and CDR2 YFSETQ. With 6 bases removed from V and 3 bases from J, the gap between germline ends came to 19 bases. This CDR3 spans 16 amino acids. Here the CDR3 DNA reads TGCGCCAGCACCTCCGAAGGGCAGGCCTTCTACAATGAGCAGTTCTTC. Its translation is CASTSEGQAFYNEQFF.

This clonotype was recorded once. J is TRBJ2-1 and V is TRBV6-2 or TRBV6-3, with a weak D call TRBD1 (6 bases). Near its end, the DNA agrees better with TRBJ2-7, so the J call may be wrong. The germline V gene encodes CDR1 MNHEY and CDR2 SVGEGT. CDR3 length equals 14 residues. Written as DNA, the CDR3 is TGTGCCAGCAGTTACCAGGGGCGTTCACTCGAGCAGTACTTC. Protein product: CASSYQGRSLEQYF.

This clonotype was seen only a few times. The chain is built from TRBV3-1 and TRBJ2-7; D not resolved. V was clipped by 2 bases and J by 7 bases, with 6 bases between them. CDR3 length: 11 amino acids. The germline CDR1 and CDR2 sequences are LGHDT and YNNKEL (reference sequence). The CDR3 spells CASSQSREQYF. CDR3 coding DNA: TGTGCCAGCAGCCAATCAAGGGAGCAGTACTTC.

The chain uses TRBV7-2 and TRBJ2-5, with 13 bases that match TRBD2. The CDR3 consists of 14 residues. Trimming took 5 bases from V and 13 from J; bases not matched to a gene: 10. In germline, CDR1 is SGHTA, CDR2 FQGNSA. The chain's CDR3 is CASSPTSGRGPLYF. The CDR3 nucleotides read TGTGCCAGCAGCCCCACTAGCGGGAGGGGTCCATTGTACTTC.

The V call is TRBV30, the J call TRBJ1-6; unclear D gene. This CDR3 is built from 16 residues. Trimming pared 1 base from V and 0 bases from J, leaving 10 bases between. Germline lookup yields CDR1 GTSNPN and CDR2 SVGIG (reference sequence). This CDR3 reads CAWSASGFSYNSPLHF. CDR3 in DNA: TGTGCCTGGAGTGCCTCAGGATTCTCCTATAATTCACCCCTCCACTTT.

This clonotype showed up many times. The chain links TRBV2 to TRBJ2-5, with 7 bases lining up with TRBD1. The trim removed 6 bases at V and 5 bases at J, leaving 9 bases unmatched. The germline CDR1 and CDR2 sequences are SNHLY and FYNNEI. The CDR3 length is 14 residues. CDR3 region: CASRSRQGGETQYF. The CDR3 nucleotides are TGTGCCAGCAGGAGTAGACAGGGTGGTGAGACCCAGTACTTC.

The chain is built from TRBV10-3 and TRBJ2-7; D is ambiguous. The CDR3 is 12 residues long. V was shortened by 6 bases and J by 0 bases, with 6 bases between the two germline ends. The germline V gene has CDR1 ENHRY and CDR2 SYGVKD. This CDR3 reads CAIRGLSYEQYF. CDR3 nucleotides: TGTGCCATCAGAGGCCTCTCCTACGAGCAGTACTTC.